These 27 T cell receptor beta chains were all obtained from the same sample, sequenced in a study of T cells in Graves' hyperthyroidism and ophthalmopathy (dated by TCRdb to the late 2010s). Library creation used multiplex PCR. Reads for this sample came from an Illumina HiSeq 2000. Amplification of TCR beta CDR3 regions was carried out from RNA transcripts. The TCR CDR3 was subjected to a first round of RT-PCR using the HTBI primer set and the Qiagen OneStep RT-PCR kit. The raw public data were reprocessed by TCRdb itself: fastp quality trimming at Q25, MiXCR clonotype calling, in-frame beta chains only. Rows with one shared CDR3 protein collapse into an entry with the most common genes and DNA. The sample profile shows 400,000 to 500,000 distinct CDR3 sequences; roughly 14% of them were found once. 13% of the sample rests with the top ten. Sequenced: blood. The receptors stem from a man between 18 and 29 years old with Graves' ophthalmopathy.

The chain carries TRBV19 and TRBJ2-7; D not resolved. Trimming shortened V by 5 bases and J by 3 bases, and 14 bases separated the two germline ends. Germline CDR1 reads LNHDA; CDR2 reads SQIVND (reference sequence). This CDR3 region has 14 residues. CDR3 amino acids: CASSGSRGLYEQYF. The CDR3 DNA sequence: TGTGCCAGTAGTGGAAGCAGAGGTCTCTACGAGCAGTACTTC.

The sample holds many counts of this clonotype. This chain links TRBV7-8 with TRBJ2-1; TRBD2 is a possible D gene (6 bases). The CDR3 is 15 residues long. The V and J ends lost 1 base and 4 bases respectively, with 11 bases between them. Germline loops: CDR1 SGHVS, CDR2 FQNEAQ. This CDR3 reads CASSLGSGLYNEQFF. DNA of the CDR3: TGTGCCAGCAGCTTAGGGTCGGGACTTTACAATGAGCAGTTCTTC.

This chain joins TRBV7-9 and TRBJ2-3; 10 bases fit TRBD2. V lost 4 bases, J lost 6 bases, and 4 bases stayed unmatched. The CDR3 has 14 residues. Germline values: CDR1 SEHNR, CDR2 FQNEAQ (reference sequence). CDR3 in DNA: TGTGCCAGCAGCTCTGGGACTAGCGTCGATACGCAGTATTTT. Translated: CASSSGTSVDTQYF.

Many counts were recorded for this clonotype. The rearrangement joins TRBV9 to TRBJ2-5, with 8 positions matching TRBD1. The CDR3 is 14 amino acids. J was trimmed by 5 bases and V by 2 bases; bases with no gene match: 5. Germline-derived CDR1 and CDR2 are SGDLS and YYNGEE. CDR3 sequence reads: CASSVRGLGETQYF. In nucleotides, the CDR3 is TGTGCCAGCAGCGTCAGGGGGCTGGGGGAGACCCAGTACTTC.

This clonotype was observed at least ten times. The gene calls are TRBV2 and TRBJ1-1, with D possibly being TRBD1 (6 bases). Trimming pared 4 bases from V and 5 bases from J, leaving 20 bases between. Germline assignment: CDR1 SNHLY and CDR2 FYNNEI. CDR3 size: 16 residues. The CDR3 sequence is CASSGPWKQGHTEAFF. CDR3 nucleotides: TGTGCCAGCAGTGGACCATGGAAACAGGGTCATACTGAAGCTTTCTTT.

Notes on this clonotype: Germline is not matched at one junction end, which may reflect a read error. This rearrangement joins TRBV7-9 to TRBJ2-3; D is unresolved. This CDR3 contains 13 residues. In germline, CDR1 is SEHNR, CDR2 FQNEAQ (reference sequence). CDR3 region: CASSLVSTDAQYF. In DNA form, the CDR3 reads TGTGCCAGCAGCTTAGTGTCCACAGATGCGCAGTATTTT.

This clonotype showed up many times. The chain uses TRBV16 and TRBJ1-1; D call uncertain. V shed 0 bases and J shed 8 bases, with 10 bases lying between them. CDR1 KGHSY and CDR2 FQNENV come from the germline V gene. This CDR3 comprises 13 residues. The CDR3 region is CASSQSGGLEAFF. The CDR3 DNA follows: TGTGCCAGCAGCCAATCAGGAGGGCTCGAAGCTTTCTTT.

This clonotype has at least ten counts. The chain has TRBV2 and TRBJ1-5; a possible D gene is TRBD1 (5 bases). V gave up 8 bases and J gave up 6 bases, with 20 bases separating them. Germline V gene sequence: CDR1 SNHLY, CDR2 FYNNEI. The CDR3 length is 15 residues. The CDR3 bases are TGTGCCAGCGGGGGACGCGGGGCTAGTTTTCAGCCCCAGCATTTT. Its protein is CASGGRGASFQPQHF.

This chain links TRBV6-1 with TRBJ1-1, with 7 positions matching TRBD1. The CDR3 is 17 residues long. J was trimmed by 2 bases and V by 8 bases; bases with no gene match: 17. CDR1 and CDR2 from the germline V gene are MNHNS and SASEGT. CDR3 region: CASLPGGQRGGNTEAFF. The CDR3 DNA sequence: TGTGCCAGCCTCCCAGGGGGACAGCGGGGGGGAAACACTGAAGCTTTCTTT.

CDR3 loop: CASSPHLDSPLHF. CDR3 sequence (DNA): TGTGCCAGCAGCCCCCACCTTGATTCACCCCTCCACTTT. This chain links TRBV14 with TRBJ1-6; unclear D gene. The germline V gene encodes CDR1 SGHDN and CDR2 FVKESK. V lost 4 bases and J lost 8, with 9 bases in between. The CDR3 has 13 amino acids.

In regard to this clonotype: A single base separates this from a much larger clone, so it may be a read error. The rearrangement joins TRBV4-1 to TRBJ2-7, with a tentative D call TRBD1 (6 bases). The germline V and J ends were trimmed by 3 bases and 6 bases, with 15 bases remaining between them. There are 14 residues in the CDR3. Germline V gene sequence: CDR1 MGHRA, CDR2 YSYEKL. CDR3 sequence (DNA): TGCGCCAGCAGCCAGGTGACAGGAGTATGCGAGCAGTACTTC. Translated, it gives CASSQVTGVCEQYF.

This clonotype was recorded once. The gene calls are TRBV7-3 and TRBJ2-2; 9 bases map to TRBD2. Trimming removed 6 bases from V and 6 bases from J; junction bases left unmatched: 8. The CDR3 loop spans 15 amino acids. The V gene's germline CDR1 is SGHTA and CDR2 FQGTGA. CDR3 DNA: TGTGCCAGCAGTGGGAGTAGCGGGAGTTCCGGGGAGCTGTTTTTT. It specifies CASSGSSGSSGELFF.

This clonotype was recorded once. The chain is built from TRBV28 and TRBJ2-1, with 7 bases lining up with TRBD1. Germline CDR1 and CDR2: MDHEN and SYDVKM. This CDR3 spans 15 amino acids. Trimming cost V 6 bases and J 8 bases; bases outside gene matches: 13. This CDR3 reads CASSQWPTGRDEQFF. The CDR3 DNA reads TGTGCCAGCAGCCAATGGCCGACAGGGCGGGATGAGCAGTTCTTC.

The chain joins TRBV4-2 to TRBJ2-1; 8 bases fit TRBD2. V trimming: 1 base; J trimming: 8 bases; junction bases outside the gene matches: 13. The V gene's germline CDR1 is LGHNA and CDR2 YNFKEQ. The CDR3 is made up of 17 amino acids. As DNA, the CDR3 is TGTGCCAGCAGCCAAGGTCAAACGAGCGGGAGTGTCTATGAGCAGTTCTTC. Amino acid sequence: CASSQGQTSGSVYEQFF.

The table lists this clonotype with many counts. V and J are TRBV6-1 and TRBJ1-2; D gene uncertain. CDR3 length: 14 residues. Germline CDR1 is MNHNS and CDR2 is SASEGT. V was pared by 4 bases and J by 2 bases, with 11 bases between. The CDR3, as DNA: TGTGCCAGCAGTGGGCTTGACACCAACTATGGCTACACCTTC. Its protein product is CASSGLDTNYGYTF.

The gene calls are TRBV10-3 and TRBJ2-3; 9 bases match TRBD2. The CDR3 is made up of 15 amino acids. V dropped 2 bases and J dropped 3; count of bases not matched to a gene: 3. Germline values: CDR1 ENHRY, CDR2 SYGVKD. In nucleotides, the CDR3 is TGTGCCATCAGTGAGAGGAGCGGGAGGACAGATACGCAGTATTTT. Protein product: CAISERSGRTDTQYF.

This clonotype was picked up a small number of times. The J gene is TRBJ2-4, the V gene TRBV5-6; maybe TRBD1 (5 bases). CDR1 is SGHDT, CDR2 YYEEEE, per germline. CDR3 length equals 15 residues. V lost 2 bases and J lost 0, with 9 bases in between. CDR3 DNA sequence: TGTGCCAGCAGCTTAGCAGGGATAGCCAAAAACATTCAGTACTTC. It encodes CASSLAGIAKNIQYF.

This clonotype was seen only a few times. This CDR3 reads CASSHGQGAAGYTF. The DNA of the CDR3 is TGTGCCAGCAGTCACGGACAGGGGGCAGCAGGCTACACCTTC. The rearrangement links TRBV27 to TRBJ1-2; 11 nucleotides align to TRBD1. Germline CDR1 MNHEY, CDR2 SMNVEV (reference sequence). The J segment lost 8 bases and the V segment lost 5 bases, leaving 7 bases of the junction unmatched. CDR3 length equals 14 residues.

This clonotype was counted ten times or more. DNA for the CDR3: TGTGCCAGCAGCAAGGGACAGAATCTCGAGACCCAGTACTTC. It encodes CASSKGQNLETQYF. The rearrangement uses TRBV7-9 and TRBJ2-5, with 7 bases fitting TRBD1. V lost 5 bases, J lost 5 bases, and 8 bases stayed unmatched. Looked up from germline, CDR1 is SEHNR and CDR2 is FQNEAQ (reference sequence). This CDR3 comprises 14 residues.

The table lists this clonotype with many counts. V gene TRBV20-1 combines with J gene TRBJ2-7, with TRBD1 matching over 7 bases. CDR3 size: 12 residues. Germline assignment: CDR1 DFQATT and CDR2 SNEGSKA (reference sequence). The CDR3 region is CSARDSSYEQYF. Written as DNA, the CDR3 is TGCAGCGCCCGGGACAGCTCCTACGAGCAGTACTTC.

This clonotype was observed at least ten times. This chain connects TRBV5-1 to TRBJ2-7, with D uncertain. The V and J ends lost 3 bases and 3 bases respectively, with 13 bases between them. The CDR3 runs to 14 residues. Per germline, CDR1 SGHRS and CDR2 YFSETQ. CDR3 in amino acids: CASSSHTLGYEQYF. The CDR3 DNA sequence: TGCGCCAGCAGCTCCCACACCTTAGGCTACGAGCAGTACTTC.

This clonotype was detected ten times or more. The chain employs TRBV3-1 and TRBJ1-1; D gene unclear. V lost 1 base to trimming and J lost 1 base, with 13 bases between them. The CDR3 runs to 16 residues. Germline V CDR1 and CDR2: LGHDT, YNNKEL (reference sequence). CDR3 loop: CASSQGVNSPNTEAFF. The CDR3 nucleotides read TGTGCCAGCAGCCAAGGTGTAAACAGCCCGAACACTGAAGCTTTCTTT.

This clonotype was seen at least ten times. This chain uses TRBV12-5 with TRBJ2-1, with TRBD2 identical over 10 bases. The germline V gene encodes CDR1 LGHNT and CDR2 FRNRAP. Trimming removed 3 bases from V and 7 bases from J; junction bases left unmatched: 9. This CDR3 has 16 amino acids. The CDR3 region has the DNA TGTGCTAGTGGTTTCTTCCTAGCGGGGGTGGGGAATGAGCAGTTCTTC. Its translation is CASGFFLAGVGNEQFF.

Note on this clonotype: A clone one base away is much larger, so this may be a read error. This sequence joins TRBV4-2 and TRBJ1-1, with D maybe TRBD1 (5 bases). V lost 2 bases and J lost 7, with 8 bases in between. Germline values: CDR1 LGHNA, CDR2 YNFKEQ. CDR3 length equals 12 residues. Here the CDR3 reads CASSQRGSEAFF. CDR3 coding DNA: TGTGCCAGCAGCCAACGGGGCAGTGAAGCTTTCTTT.

This clonotype appeared many times. The CDR3 DNA sequence: TGTGCCAGCAGTTACAGACTACTGTACAATGAGCAGTTCTTC. Amino acids: CASSYRLLYNEQFF. The chain recombines TRBV6-2 or TRBV6-3 with TRBJ2-1, with a tentative D call TRBD2 (5 bases). The ends were cut back, 2 bases at V and 4 bases at J, with 9 bases in the middle. The CDR3 spans 14 residues. Per the germline V gene, CDR1 is MNHEY and CDR2 is SVGEGT.

This clonotype is medium-sized by share. CDR3 bases: TGTGCCAGCAGGACCCGAACAATGGTCGAAGCTTTCTTT. Amino acid sequence: CASRTRTMVEAFF. The J gene is TRBJ1-1, the V gene TRBV11-2; D unclear. Between the trimmed V and J ends, which lost 6 bases and 8 bases, there was a span of 16 bases. The germline V gene has CDR1 SGHAT and CDR2 FQNNGV. CDR3 length: 13 amino acids.

This clonotype has at least ten counts. The genes are TRBV12-3 or TRBV12-4 and TRBJ2-2; D unclear. CDR3 length: 12 residues. V was shortened by 5 bases and J by 3 bases, with 4 bases between the two germline ends. CDR3 in DNA: TGTGCCAGCAGTGATTACACCGGGGAGCTGTTTTTT. This sequence encodes CASSDYTGELFF.